The 32 T cell receptor beta chains below all came from one sample that was sequenced in a study of blood T cells in healthy people across ages. Then a second PCR, running roughly 7 to 12 cycles, was carried out with a sample-barcoded 5' primer and a J-beta primer mix. TCRdb reprocessed the 5' RACE reads with MiXCR, giving one entry per CDR3 protein. In the table there are roughly 2 million distinct CDR3 sequences, about 50% of which are singletons. Input material: blood. Receptors originate from a woman aged 40 to 55 in good health.

This clonotype was observed a few times. The rearrangement uses TRBV11-2 and TRBJ2-5; 7 bases line up with TRBD2. This CDR3 is 14 amino acids long. CDR1 and CDR2 from the germline V gene are SGHAT and FQNNGV. The V segment lost 4 bases and the J segment 5 bases; nucleotides outside the gene matches: 7. CDR3 amino acids: CASSSREGWETQYF. In DNA form, the CDR3 reads TGTGCCAGCAGCTCCAGGGAGGGTTGGGAGACCCAGTACTTC.

The chain uses TRBV28 and TRBJ2-4, with D perhaps matching TRBD2 (6 bases). Trimming removed 5 bases from V and 3 bases from J, with 14 bases in between. Germline V gives CDR1 MDHEN, CDR2 SYDVKM. The CDR3 sequence is 15 residues long. CDR3 nucleotides: TGTGCCAGCAGTCAAGGCGGGGCTCTCAAAAACATTCAGTACTTC. Translated: CASSQGGALKNIQYF.

V is TRBV12-3 or TRBV12-4 and J is TRBJ1-1; 9 positions agree with TRBD1. The V segment lost 5 bases and the J segment 5 bases; nucleotides outside the gene matches: 6. CDR3 length: 14 amino acids. CDR3 DNA sequence: TGTGCCAGCAGTCAAGGGACAGGGCGAACTGAAGCTTTCTTT. This codes for CASSQGTGRTEAFF.

This chain links TRBV5-1 with TRBJ2-7, with D hard to call. The CDR3 runs 12 residues. With 4 bases removed from V and 1 base from J, the gap between germline ends came to 6 bases. From germline, CDR1 is SGHRS and CDR2 YFSETQ. The CDR3 nucleotides are TGCGCCAGCAGCGATGTATCCTACGAGCAGTACTTC. This translates into CASSDVSYEQYF.

The rearrangement joins TRBV7-9 to TRBJ1-2; D remains unclear. CDR3 length: 13 amino acids. Trimming removed 1 base at V and 10 bases at J, with 13 bases between. Germline CDR1 reads SEHNR; CDR2 reads FQNEAQ (reference sequence). The CDR3: CASSLEGTRFYTF. The CDR3 DNA reads as TGTGCCAGCAGCTTAGAGGGAACTCGGTTCTACACCTTC.

CDR3 region: CASSSSGAGIFSGANVLTF. For the CDR3, the DNA is TGTGCCAGCAGCAGCAGTGGGGCAGGAATCTTCTCTGGGGCCAACGTCCTGACTTTC. V and J are TRBV14 and TRBJ2-6; D is possibly TRBD1 (5 bases). CDR1 is SGHDN and CDR2 is FVKESK in the germline V gene. V was pared by 5 bases and J by 0 bases, with 20 bases between. The CDR3 extends over 19 amino acids.

CDR3 coding DNA: TGCAGTGCTAGTGGGCTAGCGAGCTCCTACAATGAGCAGTTCTTC. Translated, it gives CSASGLASSYNEQFF. This rearrangement joins TRBV20-1 to TRBJ2-1, with a weak D call TRBD2 (6 bases). The germline V gene has CDR1 DFQATT and CDR2 SNEGSKA (reference sequence). The CDR3 loop spans 15 amino acids. Between the trimmed V and J ends, which lost 3 bases and 0 bases, there was a span of 12 bases.

This chain joins TRBV12-3 or TRBV12-4 and TRBJ1-4, with 7 bases lining up with TRBD1. This CDR3 region has 15 residues. Losses at the gene ends were 4 bases for V and 3 bases for J; bases not matched to a gene: 5. CDR3 nucleotides: TGTGCCAGCAGTTCCCGACAGGGATCTAATGAAAAACTGTTTTTT. The encoded protein is CASSSRQGSNEKLFF.

The V gene is TRBV10-3, the J gene TRBJ2-7; possible D gene TRBD2, 6 bases. This CDR3 is built from 13 residues. V gave up 0 bases and J gave up 12 bases, with 15 bases separating them. Germline CDR1 reads ENHRY; CDR2 reads SYGVKD. The CDR3 bases are TGTGCCATCAGTGAGTCTTCCGGGACTCAATCGTACTTC. Its translation: CAISESSGTQSYF.

This sequence joins TRBV6-5 and TRBJ1-6, with TRBD1 as a possible D gene (6 bases). V lost 6 bases to trimming and J lost 6 bases, with 21 bases between them. The CDR3 runs 17 residues. Germline assignment: CDR1 MNHEY and CDR2 SVGAGI. The CDR3 loop is CASRYQRWGRGNSPLHF. DNA of the CDR3: TGTGCCAGCAGATACCAGAGGTGGGGCAGGGGTAATTCACCCCTCCACTTT.

This clonotype was counted between two and nine times. The chain links TRBV7-2 to TRBJ1-2; 7 nucleotides align to TRBD1. Trimming removed 5 bases from V and 7 bases from J; junction bases left unmatched: 10. Germline V gene data show CDR1 as SGHTA and CDR2 as FQGNSA. CDR3 size: 14 residues. CDR3 protein: CASSKGQTPGGYTF. The CDR3 DNA reads TGTGCCAGCAGCAAGGGACAGACTCCTGGTGGCTACACCTTC. Drawing the rest from reference TRBV7-2 and TRBJ1-2, the complete variable domain is GAGVSQSPSNKVTEKGKDVELRCDPISGHTALYWYRQSLGQGLEFLIYFQGNSAPDKSGLPSDRFSAERTGGSVSTLTIQRTQQEDSAVYLCASSKGQTPGGYTFGSGTRLTVV.

The chain carries TRBV7-2 and TRBJ2-3; maybe TRBD1 (5 bases). Germline CDR1 is SGHTA and CDR2 is FQGNSA. Between the trimmed V and J ends, which lost 6 bases and 1 base, there was a span of 11 bases. This CDR3 spans 14 amino acids. In DNA, the CDR3 is TGTGCCAGCAGGCCAGGGTTTGGCACAGATACGCAGTATTTT. Translated: CASRPGFGTDTQYF.

The chain links TRBV29-1 to TRBJ1-1, with D tentatively TRBD1 (6 bases). The CDR3 has 14 amino acids. V was shortened by 3 bases and J by 4 bases, with 15 bases between the two germline ends. Germline CDR1 is SQVTM and CDR2 is ANQGSEA. The CDR3 sequence is CSVDTGLIVTEAFF. DNA of the CDR3: TGCAGCGTTGATACAGGGTTGATAGTCACTGAAGCTTTCTTT. Combining the CDR3 with reference TRBV29-1 and TRBJ1-1 gives the whole variable domain SAVISQKPSRDICQRGTSLTIQCQVDSQVTMMFWYRQQPGQSLTLIATANQGSEATYESGFVIDKFPISRPNLTFSTLTVSNMSPEDSSIYLCSVDTGLIVTEAFFGQGTRLTVV.

The chain links TRBV15 to TRBJ2-5; D gene unclear. The J call may be mistaken, given a closer DNA end match to TRBJ2-7. From germline, CDR1 is LNHNV and CDR2 YYDKDF (reference sequence). CDR3 length equals 16 residues. The DNA for the CDR3 is TGTGCCACCAGCAGAGGTGGGTTCGGGCCTAGATACGAGCAGTACTTC. Its protein is CATSRGGFGPRYEQYF.

V is TRBV5-1 and J is TRBJ2-3; D could derive from TRBD1 or TRBD2 (7 bases each). CDR1 and CDR2 from the germline V gene are SGHRS and YFSETQ. Trimming removed 7 bases at V and 4 bases at J, with 19 bases between. The CDR3 spans 15 residues. CDR3 loop: CASSKGGGIADTQYF. The CDR3 DNA follows: TGCGCCAGCTCTAAGGGAGGGGGCATCGCAGATACGCAGTATTTT.

The CDR3 is CASSLSPRTGRADTQYF. The CDR3 coding sequence is TGTGCCAGCAGCTTATCCCCCAGGACAGGGCGGGCAGATACGCAGTATTTT. The chain has TRBV13 and TRBJ2-3; TRBD1 matches 8 bases. The germline V gene has CDR1 PRHDT and CDR2 FYEKMQ (reference sequence). There are 17 residues in the CDR3. V lost 2 bases, J lost 4 bases, and 11 bases stayed unmatched.

This rearrangement joins TRBV5-1 to TRBJ2-3; D unresolved. The CDR3 is 15 amino acids. V lost 0 bases, J lost 4 bases, and 12 bases lay in between. CDR1 and CDR2 (germline): SGHRS, YFSETQ. This CDR3 is CASSLGLGYADTQYF. As DNA, the CDR3 is TGCGCCAGCAGCTTGGGATTGGGGTACGCAGATACGCAGTATTTT.

This clonotype has more than one count but fewer than ten. This sequence joins TRBV7-3 and TRBJ1-2; D uncertain. The CDR3 runs to 11 residues. The germline CDR1 and CDR2 sequences are SGHTA and FQGTGA. Trimming took off 2 bases at V and 7 bases at J, with 5 bases between the two ends. In nucleotides, the CDR3 is TGTGCCAGCAGCTTATCCCCTGGCTACACCTTC. Its protein is CASSLSPGYTF.

The V call is TRBV29-1, the J call TRBJ1-2; D not resolved. The CDR3 sequence is 13 residues long. Trimming took off 7 bases at V and 3 bases at J, with 15 bases between the two ends. Germline lookup yields CDR1 SQVTM and CDR2 ANQGSEA. CDR3 sequence reads: CSAPGGPDYGYTF. The DNA of the CDR3 is TGCAGCGCCCCAGGCGGGCCGGACTATGGCTACACCTTC.

V usage is TRBV2 and J usage is TRBJ1-4; D perhaps matches TRBD1 (5 bases). Germline assignment: CDR1 SNHLY and CDR2 FYNNEI. There are 13 residues in the CDR3. With 3 bases removed from V and 8 bases from J, the gap between germline ends came to 10 bases. CDR3 sequence reads: CASSEIDSEKLFF. The DNA of the CDR3 is TGTGCCAGCAGTGAGATTGACAGCGAAAAACTGTTTTTT.

This chain joins TRBV15 and TRBJ1-1; possibly TRBD1 for D (5 bases). The V gene lost 5 bases and the J gene lost 0 bases, with 10 bases spanning the gap. This CDR3 comprises 14 residues. Germline CDR1 and CDR2: LNHNV and YYDKDF (reference sequence). This CDR3 reads CATSVGTLNTEAFF. The CDR3 nucleotides are TGTGCCACCAGCGTGGGGACGCTGAACACTGAAGCTTTCTTT.

The rearrangement links TRBV7-2 to TRBJ2-5; 13 nucleotides align to TRBD2. The CDR3 covers 16 residues. CDR1 and CDR2 from the germline V gene are SGHTA and FQGNSA. The trim removed 1 base at V and 5 bases at J, leaving 4 bases unmatched. CDR3 in DNA: TGTGCCAGCAGCTTAGACACTAGCGGGGGGGCGGAGACCCAGTACTTC. Its protein product is CASSLDTSGGAETQYF.

The table lists this clonotype with a count of one. This rearrangement joins TRBV5-8 to TRBJ1-2; no clear D gene. Germline assignment: CDR1 SGHTS and CDR2 YDEGEE. V gave up 1 base and J gave up 7 bases, with 8 bases separating them. CDR3 size: 12 residues. CDR3 sequence (DNA): TGTGCCAGCAGCTTGCTGGTGGGTGGCTACACCTTC. Encoded protein: CASSLLVGGYTF.

This clonotype was seen only a few times. The gene calls are TRBV9 and TRBJ2-7, with 8 bases matching TRBD2. V shed 1 base and J 0 bases; nucleotides not matched to a gene: 6. CDR3 size: 16 residues. Germline values: CDR1 SGDLS, CDR2 YYNGEE. CDR3 coding DNA: TGTGCCAGCAGCGTACTCGGGGGGGCTAGCTCCTACGAGCAGTACTTC. Amino acid sequence: CASSVLGGASSYEQYF.

V gene TRBV7-9 combines with J gene TRBJ2-3, with D possibly called TRBD1 or TRBD2 (6 bases each). Per the germline V gene, CDR1 is SEHNR and CDR2 is FQNEAQ (reference sequence). The CDR3 is made up of 17 amino acids. V gave up 4 bases and J gave up 2 bases, with 19 bases separating them. DNA of the CDR3: TGTGCCAGCAGCTCACTGGGGGGCACCCGAACCACAGATACGCAGTATTTT. It translates to CASSSLGGTRTTDTQYF.

This CDR3 reads CASSLARTGARSYEQYF. The CDR3 DNA is TGTGCCAGCAGCTTAGCGCGAACAGGAGCTCGCTCCTACGAGCAGTACTTC. V and J are TRBV7-8 and TRBJ2-7, with D perhaps matching TRBD1 (5 bases). Germline CDR1 is SGHVS and CDR2 is FQNEAQ. V was cut by 0 bases and J by 0 bases, with 15 bases left in between. This CDR3 comprises 17 residues. The full variable domain, rest sourced from reference TRBV7-8 and TRBJ2-7, is GAGVSQSPRYKVAKRGQDVALRCDPISGHVSLFWYQQALGQGPEFLTYFQNEAQLDKSGLPSDRFFAERPEGSVSTLKIQRTQQEDSAVYLCASSLARTGARSYEQYFGPGTRLTVT.

On this clonotype: The junction and the germline gene differ at one end; a read error may be behind it. This sequence joins TRBV3-1 and TRBJ2-3; 7 nucleotides agree with TRBD1. CDR3 length equals 15 residues. Germline V gene data show CDR1 as LGHDT and CDR2 as YNNKEL (reference sequence). Here the CDR3 DNA reads TGTGTCAGCAGCCTCCACAGGGGATTCGGGGATACGCAGTATTTT. This codes for CVSSLHRGFGDTQYF.

The chain couples TRBV7-8 to TRBJ2-4; D may match TRBD1 or TRBD2 (6 bases each). The J call may be in error: the DNA end matches TRBJ2-7 better. Germline CDR1 reads SGHVS; CDR2 reads FQNEAQ. This CDR3 contains 17 residues. The CDR3: CASSLPGGAIPSYEQYF. As DNA, the CDR3 is TGTGCCAGCAGCTTACCCGGGGGCGCAATTCCCTCCTACGAGCAGTACTTC.

Note on this clonotype: At one boundary the junction diverges from the germline segment, which might be a read error. This rearrangement joins TRBV6-5 to TRBJ2-3; TRBD2 aligns across 11 bases. The CDR3 is 16 amino acids. Germline-derived CDR1 and CDR2 are MNHEY and SVGAGI. The CDR3 nucleotides read TGTGCCAGCAGTTACTCGACTAGCGGGGAGTCGGATATGCAGTATTTT. It encodes CASSYSTSGESDMQYF.

This clonotype was counted between two and nine times. V gene TRBV12-3 or TRBV12-4 combines with J gene TRBJ2-5, with D perhaps TRBD2 (6 bases). The CDR3 has 13 residues. The ends were cut back, 6 bases at V and 5 bases at J, with 13 bases in the middle. This CDR3 is CASRDYLRETQYF. The CDR3 region has the DNA TGTGCCAGCAGGGACTACCTCAGGGAGACCCAGTACTTC.

The V and J genes are TRBV20-1 and TRBJ2-1; D is ambiguous. Gene TRBJ2-7 matches the end of the DNA better, so the J call may be wrong. The germline CDR1 and CDR2 sequences are DFQATT and SNEGSKA (reference sequence). This CDR3 has 14 residues. CDR3 residues: CSAKKDRAYNEQYF. As DNA, the CDR3 is TGCAGTGCAAAAAAGGACCGGGCCTACAATGAGCAGTACTTC.

The J gene is TRBJ1-2, the V gene TRBV7-2; the D gene is possibly TRBD1 (6 bases). CDR1 and CDR2 (germline): SGHTA, FQGNSA. This CDR3 contains 14 residues. Trimming removed 0 bases at V and 4 bases at J, with 9 bases between. The CDR3 is CASSLAPQGYGYTF. The CDR3 nucleotides read TGTGCCAGCAGCTTAGCGCCACAGGGCTATGGCTACACCTTC.